Below, 11 T cell receptor beta chains from the same sample are listed, as sequenced in a study of cytomegalovirus exposure and HLA in healthy donors. PCR involved 60 Vbeta and 13 Jbeta primers. Sequenced by immunoSEQ multiplex PCR; TCRdb stores in-frame clones only, minus some. This sample's table has around 140,000 clones. Sequenced input: PBMCs. These receptors were taken from a woman in her late teens or twenties in good health and CMV-seronegative.

The rearrangement links TRBV6-6 to TRBJ2-7; D is possibly TRBD1 (5 bases). Germline V gives CDR1 MNHNY, CDR2 SVGAGI (reference sequence). V shed 2 bases and J shed 0 bases, with 5 bases lying between them. The length of the CDR3 is 13 residues. Written as DNA, the CDR3 is TGTGCCAGCAGTTACCAGGGCTCCTACGAGCAGTACTTC. Protein: CASSYQGSYEQYF.

The V call is TRBV4-2, the J call TRBJ1-3, with unresolved D. The CDR3 length is 15 residues. Germline CDR1 is LGHNA and CDR2 is YNFKEQ. Trimming removed 4 bases at V and 0 bases at J, with 10 bases between. CDR3 in amino acids: CASSPRLSSGNTIYF. The CDR3 DNA reads TGTGCCAGCAGCCCACGACTGAGCTCTGGAAACACCATATATTTT.

The V gene is TRBV27, the J gene TRBJ2-3; the match to TRBD2 covers 8 bases. This CDR3 has 14 amino acids. Germline CDR1 MNHEY, CDR2 SMNVEV (reference sequence). With 7 bases clipped from V and 2 bases from J, the junction kept 5 bases outside the gene matches. CDR3 sequence: CASIPGGDTDTQYF. The DNA for the CDR3 is TGTGCCAGCATACCCGGGGGGGACACAGATACGCAGTATTTT.

The chain joins TRBV5-5 to TRBJ1-5; D might be TRBD1 (5 bases). Trimming stripped 2 bases from V and 5 bases from J, with 11 bases between. This CDR3 contains 14 residues. Germline V gene data show CDR1 as SGHKS and CDR2 as YYEKEE (reference sequence). The CDR3 loop reads CASSFSGIDQPQHF. The CDR3 nucleotides read TGTGCCAGCAGCTTCTCAGGGATTGATCAGCCCCAGCATTTT. Variable domain in full (rest from reference TRBV5-5 and TRBJ1-5): DAGVTQSPTHLIKTRGQQVTLRCSPISGHKSVSWYQQVLGQGPQFIFQYYEKEERGRGNFPDRFSARQFPNYSSELNVNALLLGDSALYLCASSFSGIDQPQHFGDGTRLSIL.

This sequence joins TRBV19 and TRBJ2-2; TRBD1 is a possible D gene (7 bases). There are 14 residues in the CDR3. The germline V gene encodes CDR1 LNHDA and CDR2 SQIVND (reference sequence). Trimming took 10 bases from V and 3 from J, leaving 15 bases between them. In nucleotides, the CDR3 is TGTGCCACCGCAGGGGGGCGAGACACCGGGGAGCTGTTTTTT. It yields the protein CATAGGRDTGELFF. The whole variable domain, remainder taken from reference TRBV19 and TRBJ2-2, is DGGITQSPKYLFRKEGQNVTLSCEQNLNHDAMYWYRQDPGQGLRLIYYSQIVNDFQKGDIAEGYSVSREKKESFPLTVTSAQKNPTAFYLCATAGGRDTGELFFGEGSRLTVL.

The V call is TRBV7-9, the J call TRBJ1-4, with 7 bases lining up with TRBD1. This CDR3 is built from 15 residues. V dropped 4 bases and J dropped 5; count of bases not matched to a gene: 7. Per the germline V gene, CDR1 is SEHNR and CDR2 is FQNEAQ (reference sequence). The CDR3 DNA reads TGTGCCAGCAGCTCACCGACAGGGCTAAATGAAAAACTGTTTTTT. Protein sequence: CASSSPTGLNEKLFF.

The chain combines TRBV6-6 with TRBJ2-1; 13 bases map to TRBD2. Germline loops: CDR1 MNHNY, CDR2 SVGAGI (reference sequence). Unmatched junction bases numbered 11, after V lost 6 bases and J lost 12 bases. The CDR3 has 15 residues. CDR3 residues: CASSPTSGRSPGQFF. In nucleotides, the CDR3 is TGTGCCAGCAGCCCGACTAGCGGGAGGAGTCCGGGGCAGTTCTTC.

The CDR3, as DNA: TGTGCCAGCAGTTACTCGATAGCCTGGAACACCATATATTTT. Translated: CASSYSIAWNTIYF. The chain joins TRBV6-5 to TRBJ1-3; D gene uncertain. Germline lookup yields CDR1 MNHEY and CDR2 SVGAGI. CDR3 length equals 14 residues. Trimming left V 0 bases short and J 7 bases short, with 10 bases between.

V is TRBV10-3 and J is TRBJ1-2; 7 bases align to TRBD1. The CDR3 has 15 residues. Germline assignment: CDR1 ENHRY and CDR2 SYGVKD. The junction had 6 bases not matched to a gene; V was cut back by 1 base and J by 4 bases. CDR3 DNA: TGTGCCATCAGTGAGTTTGGAGGGGGCGTCTATGGCTACACCTTC. This encodes CAISEFGGGVYGYTF.

The J gene is TRBJ2-2, the V gene TRBV27; unclear D gene. This CDR3 comprises 15 residues. The ends were cut back, 6 bases at V and 1 base at J, with 12 bases in the middle. The germline V gene encodes CDR1 MNHEY and CDR2 SMNVEV (reference sequence). CDR3 region: CASRGPPRNTGELFF. CDR3 in DNA: TGTGCCAGCAGGGGCCCCCCCCGGAACACCGGGGAGCTGTTTTTT.

The chain carries TRBV7-9 and TRBJ2-7; 9 bases map to TRBD2. V was clipped by 5 bases and J by 4 bases; unmatched bases: 6. Germline V lookup: CDR1 SEHNR, CDR2 FQNEAQ (reference sequence). The length of the CDR3 is 14 residues. The DNA for the CDR3 is TGTGCCAGCAGCACGGGACTAGCACCATACGAGCAGTACTTC. The encoded protein is CASSTGLAPYEQYF.